This T cell receptor beta chain was documented in a study of T cell responses to AZD1222 COVID-19 vaccine. Germline V CDR1 and CDR2: ENHRY, SYGVKD. This CDR3 spans 17 amino acids. With 6 bases clipped from V and 3 bases from J, the junction kept 7 bases outside the gene matches. Using immunoSEQ multiplex PCR, the repertoire was profiled, and TCRdb retains in-frame clones only, with some absent. The table has roughly 15,000 clones, 80% seen once. The sample in question was peripheral blood, obtained 28 days after the second AZD1222 dose. The V call is TRBV10-3, the J call TRBJ2-3; 15 bases agree with TRBD2. This TCR came from an adult who received the AZD1222 COVID-19 vaccine. The CDR3 bases are TGTGCCATCAGCCGGACTAGCGGGGGGGTACAAACAGATACGCAGTATTTT. Protein: CAISRTSGGVQTDTQYF.